This T cell receptor (beta chain) derives from a study of T cell clusters in autoimmune cytopenias. Each sample's input was roughly 230 ng genomic DNA, some 40,000 genome equivalents. TRB rearrangements were amplified by touch-down multiplex PCR with mixed TRB-A/B primers. TCRdb reprocessed the multiplex PCR reads, with one entry per CDR3 protein and no DNA. Its listing shows 5,500 to 8,000 distinct CDR3 sequences. By frequency, this clonotype is medium-sized. Its antigen is currently unknown. The CDR3 consists of 15 residues. Notes on the study in general: TRB repertoire shifts in secondary cytopenia and chronic lymphocytic leukemia mostly reflected lymphoma, not autoimmunity. The T cell clusters came from computational analysis alone and lack functional validation. Physiological T cell clusters of healthy donors were apparently absent in primary autoimmune cytopenia patients.

The specimen sequenced was peripheral blood. The sequence came from a human donor with an autoimmune cytopenia or autoimmune hepatitis (not recorded which). The chain links TRBV12-3 or TRBV12-4 to TRBJ2-3; TCRdb's D call of TRBD1 is untestable without DNA. This CDR3 reads CASSSRDRAADTQYF.